This is a list of T cell receptor beta chains from one sample in a study of shared clonotypes between healthy human individuals. Assay: immunoSEQ multiplex PCR; the TCRdb copy retains only in-frame clones and omits some. The sample has fewer than 650,000 clones, 70% to 80% seen once. Sequencing input: PBMCs. Receptor source: a middle-aged woman in good health. Some clones in this sample may be carry-over from other donors' samples. Both conserved end residues are part of each CDR3. D genes are given only for firm matches. Size is omitted from some rows. Given values are once, few, many or a class for expanded clones.

TRBD1	TRBV28	-	TRBJ2-7	TGTGCCAGCAGTTCTATACTTTGGGACAGGTCCCTCTTGATTCGTTACGAGCAGTACTTC	CASSSILWDRSLLIRYEQYF
TRBD1	TRBV7-9	-	TRBJ1-4	TGTGCCAGCAGCTCGACAGGGTTCCTGTCTGAAAAACTGTTTTTT	CASSSTGFLSEKLFF
TRBD2	TRBV10-3	-	TRBJ2-1	TGTGCCATTAGCGGGGGCGTGGGGCAGTTCTTC	CAISGGVGQFF
TRBD1	TRBV27	-	TRBJ2-5	TGTGCCAGCAGTTCCCGACAGGGGGCGCCTGGAGAGACCCAGTACTTC	CASSSRQGAPGETQYF
TRBD2	TRBV28	-	TRBJ2-1	TGTGCCAGCAGTTCCCTTTGGACTAGCGGGAGGATCGCCTACAATGAGCAGTTCTTC	CASSSLWTSGRIAYNEQFF
-	TRBV4-3	-	TRBJ2-6	TGCGCCAGCAGCCAAGAGGGGATTAGCTCTGGGGCCAACGTCCTGACTTTC	CASSQEGISSGANVLTF
-	TRBV6-5	-	TRBJ1-1	TGTGCCAGCAGTTACCGGATTATGAACACTGAAGCTTTCTTT	CASSYRIMNTEAFF
-	TRBV10-3	-	TRBJ1-2	TGTGCCATCCCGGACCGAAACTATGGCTACACCTTC	CAIPDRNYGYTF
-	TRBV7-3	-	TRBJ1-1	TGTGCCAGCAGCCCTGGCTTGGACAGAAACACTGAAGCTTTCTTT	CASSPGLDRNTEAFF
-	TRBV19	few	TRBJ1-5	TGTGCCAGTAGTTTGGGGCCAAATCAGCCCCAGCATTTT	CASSLGPNQPQHF
TRBD2	TRBV19	-	TRBJ2-1	TGTGCCAGTAGTCCCAGGGGTAGCGGGAGTTTTAATGAGCAGTTCTTC	CASSPRGSGSFNEQFF
-	TRBV20-1	-	TRBJ2-5	TGCAGTGGACTAGGGAGAGAGACCCAGTACTTC	CSGLGRETQYF
-	TRBV28	few	TRBJ2-3	TGTGCCAGCAGTTTAGGGTCAGGCGCAGATACGCAGTATTTT	CASSLGSGADTQYF
TRBD2	TRBV7-8	-	TRBJ2-7	TGTGCCAGCAGCCTTCTGCAGGGACTAGCGGACCGCTACGAGCAGTACTTC	CASSLLQGLADRYEQYF
-	TRBV7-9	-	TRBJ1-1	TGTGCCAGCAGCTTAGGGGTTACGGCCACTGAAGCTTTCTTT	CASSLGVTATEAFF